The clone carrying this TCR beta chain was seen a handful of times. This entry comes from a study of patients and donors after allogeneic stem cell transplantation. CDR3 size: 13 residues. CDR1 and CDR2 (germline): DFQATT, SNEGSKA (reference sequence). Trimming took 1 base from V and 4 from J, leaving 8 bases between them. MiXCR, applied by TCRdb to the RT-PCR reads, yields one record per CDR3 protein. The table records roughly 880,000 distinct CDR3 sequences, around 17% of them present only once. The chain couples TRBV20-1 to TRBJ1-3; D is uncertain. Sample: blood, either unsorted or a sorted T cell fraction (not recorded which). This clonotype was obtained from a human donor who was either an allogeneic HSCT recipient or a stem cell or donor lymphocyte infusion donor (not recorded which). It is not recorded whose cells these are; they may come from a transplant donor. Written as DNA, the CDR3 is TGCAGTGCTAGAGCCCGACGAGGAAACACCATATATTTT. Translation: CSARARRGNTIYF.